The 26 T cell receptor beta chains below all came from one sample that was sequenced in a study of T cells in Graves' hyperthyroidism and ophthalmopathy. Amplified TCR beta CDR3 regions came from RNA transcripts. HTBI primers were employed in a first-round RT-PCR of the TCR CDR3. A single record per CDR3 protein comes from TCRdb applying MiXCR to the multiplex PCR reads. The table shows hundreds of thousands of distinct CDR3 sequences, with roughly 20% occurring only once. The specimen sequenced was blood. The receptors here all came from a man aged 30 to 45 with Graves' ophthalmopathy.

In its sample, this clonotype was seen many times. V gene TRBV27 combines with J gene TRBJ1-2, with TRBD1 matching over 8 bases. The CDR3 is 13 residues long. V shed 4 bases, J shed 8 bases, and the junction held 6 bases outside the gene matches. Germline V lookup: CDR1 MNHEY, CDR2 SMNVEV (reference sequence). CDR3 loop: CASSSTGAQGYTF. The CDR3 nucleotides read TGTGCCAGCAGTTCGACAGGGGCTCAGGGCTACACCTTC.

The CDR3 spells CASTTYTEAFF. The CDR3 region has the DNA TGTGCCAGCACAACCTACACTGAAGCTTTCTTT. The chain carries TRBV6-1 and TRBJ1-1, with D uncertain. CDR1 is MNHNS, CDR2 SASEGT, per germline. Deletions cut 7 bases from V and 3 bases from J, with 6 bases between. This CDR3 contains 11 residues.

This clonotype was recorded at least ten times. The CDR3 DNA is TGCGCCAGCAGCTTGAGTCAGAGCTCTGGAAACACCATATATTTT. Protein sequence: CASSLSQSSGNTIYF. V and J are TRBV5-1 and TRBJ1-3, with D uncertain. The CDR3 contains 15 residues. Trimming took 1 base from V and 0 from J, leaving 8 bases between them. Germline values: CDR1 SGHRS, CDR2 YFSETQ.

The table lists this clonotype with a few counts. The V and J genes are TRBV12-3 or TRBV12-4 and TRBJ2-7, with D possibly being TRBD2 (6 bases). V was pared by 1 base and J by 2 bases, with 21 bases between. The CDR3 contains 18 residues. CDR3 DNA sequence: TGTGCCAGCAGTTTAGTATCGATCTTTTTCGGGAGTCCCTACGAGCAGTACTTC. As protein: CASSLVSIFFGSPYEQYF.

This clonotype was found a few times. The V call is TRBV7-3, the J call TRBJ1-3; D is undetermined. CDR1 and CDR2 (germline): SGHTA, FQGTGA. The V and J ends lost 0 bases and 7 bases respectively, with 7 bases between them. This CDR3 is 13 amino acids long. CDR3 sequence reads: CASSLTFENTIYF. The CDR3 coding sequence is TGTGCCAGCAGCTTAACCTTCGAGAACACCATATATTTT.

The chain links TRBV5-1 to TRBJ2-1; maybe TRBD2 (6 bases). The CDR3 extends over 15 amino acids. V shed 3 bases and J shed 12 bases, with 22 bases lying between them. The germline CDR1 and CDR2 sequences are SGHRS and YFSETQ. The CDR3 spells CASSSDYTRQWGQFF. The DNA for the CDR3 is TGCGCCAGCAGCTCGGACTACACGCGCCAATGGGGGCAGTTCTTC.

The gene calls are TRBV11-2 and TRBJ1-4; D is ambiguous. There are 13 residues in the CDR3. V was shortened by 4 bases and J by 4 bases, with 7 bases between the two germline ends. CDR1 is SGHAT, CDR2 FQNNGV, per germline. The DNA of the CDR3 is TGTGCCAGCAGCTGGCGGGTTAATGAAAAACTGTTTTTT. Translation: CASSWRVNEKLFF.

This clonotype was seen at least ten times. The chain is built from TRBV28 and TRBJ2-1, with D possibly matching TRBD1 (5 bases). The V end was cut by 2 bases, the J end by 9 bases, with 11 bases between. This CDR3 is built from 13 residues. Germline CDR1 MDHEN, CDR2 SYDVKM. CDR3 region: CASSLKGLGEQFF. CDR3 in DNA: TGTGCCAGCAGTTTAAAGGGGCTGGGTGAGCAGTTCTTC.

V and J are TRBV16 and TRBJ1-1; D not resolved. CDR1 is KGHSY, CDR2 FQNENV, per germline. CDR3 length: 12 residues. V lost 0 bases to trimming and J lost 10 bases, with 9 bases between them. This CDR3 is CASSQSAERAFF. The CDR3 coding sequence is TGTGCCAGCAGCCAATCGGCCGAGCGAGCTTTCTTT. Drawing the rest from reference TRBV16 and TRBJ1-1, the complete variable domain is GEEVAQTPKHLVRGEGQKAKLYCAPIKGHSYVFWYQQVLKNEFKFLISFQNENVFDETGMPKERFSAKCLPNSPCSLEIQATKLEDSAVYFCASSQSAERAFFGQGTRLTVV.

On this clonotype: Its ends do not fully match the called genes, so a read error is possible. The chain uses TRBV3-1 and TRBJ2-1, with no clear D. CDR1 and CDR2 from the germline V gene are LGHDT and YNNKEL (reference sequence). The CDR3 consists of 15 residues. DNA of the CDR3: TGTGCCAGCAGCCCGGCAGAGAGCTCCTGCAATGAGCAGTTCTTC. It is translated as CASSPAESSCNEQFF.

The rearrangement links TRBV10-3 to TRBJ2-7, with D maybe TRBD2 (5 bases). The germline gives CDR1 ENHRY, CDR2 SYGVKD. V lost 10 bases to trimming and J lost 2 bases, with 12 bases between them. The CDR3 has 12 residues. CDR3 DNA sequence: TGTGCCACTGGACTCAGAACCTACGAGCAGTACTTC. Its protein product is CATGLRTYEQYF.

This clonotype was recorded many times. DNA for the CDR3: TGCGCCAGCAGCGCCACCCCGGGACAGATCTATGGCTACACCTTC. Translation: CASSATPGQIYGYTF. The chain combines TRBV5-1 with TRBJ1-2; 7 bases map to TRBD1. J was trimmed by 4 bases and V by 4 bases; bases with no gene match: 10. The CDR3 length is 15 residues. CDR1 is SGHRS and CDR2 is YFSETQ in the germline V gene. The entire variable domain, with the rest obtained from reference TRBV5-1 and TRBJ1-2, is as follows: KAGVTQTPRYLIKTRGQQVTLSCSPISGHRSVSWYQQTPGQGLQFLFEYFSETQRNKGNFPGRFSGRQFSNSRSEMNVSTLELGDSALYLCASSATPGQIYGYTFGSGTRLTVV.

In its sample, this clonotype was seen a few times. The chain employs TRBV9 and TRBJ2-1; tentatively, D is TRBD1 (6 bases). The V and J ends lost 4 bases and 8 bases respectively, with 22 bases between them. Germline assignment: CDR1 SGDLS and CDR2 YYNGEE. CDR3 length: 16 amino acids. CDR3 sequence reads: CASSQSRLGGIHEQFF. The DNA for the CDR3 is TGTGCCAGCAGCCAATCGAGGCTAGGGGGTATTCATGAGCAGTTCTTC.

This clonotype was detected many times. V usage is TRBV5-1 and J usage is TRBJ2-1, with 9 positions matching TRBD2. Per the germline V gene, CDR1 is SGHRS and CDR2 is YFSETQ. The J segment lost 2 bases and the V segment lost 0 bases, leaving 3 bases of the junction unmatched. There are 16 residues in the CDR3. This chain's CDR3 is CASSLGTSVPYNEQFF. The CDR3 nucleotides are TGCGCCAGCAGCTTGGGGACTAGCGTGCCCTACAATGAGCAGTTCTTC.

The rearrangement uses TRBV30 and TRBJ2-6; 9 bases line up with TRBD2. The CDR3 consists of 17 residues. CDR1 is GTSNPN and CDR2 is SVGIG in the germline V gene (reference sequence). V shed 5 bases, J shed 1 base, and the junction held 9 bases outside the gene matches. CDR3 coding DNA: TGTGCCTGGGTGCTAGCGGGGAGCCAATCTGGGGCCAACGTCCTGACTTTC. Amino acid sequence: CAWVLAGSQSGANVLTF. The full variable domain, completed using reference TRBV30 and TRBJ2-6, is SQTIHQWPATLVQPVGSPLSLECTVEGTSNPNLYWYRQAAGRGLQLLFYSVGIGQISSEVPQNLSASRPQDRQFILSSKKLLLSDSGFYLCAWVLAGSQSGANVLTFGAGSRLTVL.

This clonotype was counted a few times. The chain combines TRBV5-1 with TRBJ2-2, with 8 nucleotides matching TRBD2. Germline-derived CDR1 and CDR2 are SGHRS and YFSETQ. V shed 0 bases, J shed 5 bases, and the junction held 3 bases outside the gene matches. This CDR3 has 15 amino acids. The chain's CDR3 is CASSLEREYTGELFF. Written as DNA, the CDR3 is TGCGCCAGCAGCTTGGAGCGGGAGTATACCGGGGAGCTGTTTTTT.

The chain recombines TRBV29-1 with TRBJ2-1; 9 bases align to TRBD2. The V segment lost 6 bases and the J segment 5 bases; nucleotides outside the gene matches: 14. Germline V gives CDR1 SQVTM, CDR2 ANQGSEA. CDR3 length equals 16 residues. The CDR3 is CSVGGLASMLNNEQFF. The CDR3 nucleotides read TGCAGCGTAGGGGGACTAGCTAGCATGCTTAACAATGAGCAGTTCTTC.

The rearrangement links TRBV12-3 or TRBV12-4 to TRBJ1-3, with 8 bases lining up with TRBD1. The CDR3 has 15 amino acids. After removal of 4 bases from V and 4 bases from J, the junction contained 6 bases not matched to a gene. CDR3 coding DNA: TGTGCCAGCAGTTCGTCGACAGGGGCCGGAAACACCATATATTTT. Translation: CASSSSTGAGNTIYF.

This clonotype appeared a few times. The gene calls are TRBV4-1 and TRBJ2-1; 12 nucleotides line up with TRBD2. The CDR3 loop spans 17 amino acids. Germline CDR1 is MGHRA and CDR2 is YSYEKL. Trimming removed 2 bases from V and 10 bases from J; junction bases left unmatched: 12. CDR3 region: CASSQTRTSGAKVEQFF. CDR3 nucleotides: TGCGCCAGCAGCCAAACCAGGACTAGCGGGGCCAAGGTCGAGCAGTTCTTC.

The chain uses TRBV9 and TRBJ2-5, with D perhaps TRBD2 (6 bases). The better agreement between TRBJ2-1 and the DNA end casts doubt on the J call. CDR1 and CDR2 from the germline V gene are SGDLS and YYNGEE. This CDR3 region has 14 residues. In DNA, the CDR3 is TGTGCCAGCAGCCTGGGACTCCCCCAAGAGACCCAGTTCTTC. Residues: CASSLGLPQETQFF.

A word on this clonotype: A much larger clone lies one base from this, so it may be a read error. V is TRBV28 and J is TRBJ1-1; 7 bases are a match to TRBD1. This CDR3 is 14 amino acids long. CDR1 and CDR2 from the germline V gene are MDHEN and SYDVKM. The CDR3 is CTSSSSGGLTEAFF. CDR3 nucleotides: TGTACCAGCAGTTCCTCAGGGGGACTCACTGAAGCTTTCTTT.

The gene calls are TRBV2 and TRBJ2-3; possibly TRBD1 for D (5 bases). From germline, CDR1 is SNHLY and CDR2 FYNNEI. With 2 bases removed from V and 6 bases from J, the gap between germline ends came to 18 bases. The length of the CDR3 is 16 residues. The CDR3 DNA reads as TGTGCCAGCAGTGAAAGGGGCGCCCCCACGGTCGATACGCAGTATTTT. Its protein product is CASSERGAPTVDTQYF.

The CDR3 coding sequence is TGCAGCGTTCCAGGGTCCAGGAACACTGAAGCTTTCTTT. Translation gives CSVPGSRNTEAFF. The V gene is TRBV29-1, the J gene TRBJ1-1; a weak D match, TRBD1 (5 bases). The germline V and J ends were trimmed by 5 bases and 1 base, with 11 bases remaining between them. The length of the CDR3 is 13 residues. CDR1 SQVTM and CDR2 ANQGSEA come from the germline V gene.

This clonotype was observed a handful of times. The CDR3 protein is CSVRTGGNQPQHF. The CDR3 DNA reads TGCAGCGTACGGACAGGGGGCAATCAGCCCCAGCATTTT. This sequence joins TRBV29-1 and TRBJ1-5, with 9 nucleotides matching TRBD1. Germline V lookup: CDR1 SQVTM, CDR2 ANQGSEA. The CDR3 loop spans 13 amino acids. Trimming cost V 6 bases and J 2 bases; bases outside gene matches: 2.

This clonotype showed up just once. This chain links TRBV29-1 with TRBJ1-1; perhaps TRBD1 as D (6 bases). Germline CDR1 reads SQVTM; CDR2 reads ANQGSEA. Between the trimmed V and J ends, which lost 2 bases and 0 bases, there was a span of 7 bases. The CDR3 runs 13 residues. CDR3 nucleotide sequence: TGCAGCGTTGAAAAGGGGGTGAACACTGAAGCTTTCTTT. Translation: CSVEKGVNTEAFF.

V is TRBV7-6 and J is TRBJ2-7; 7 bases match TRBD2. The CDR3 has 14 residues. V lost 5 bases to trimming and J lost 5 bases; unmatched junction nucleotides: 9. Per the germline V gene, CDR1 is SGHVS and CDR2 is FNYEAQ. CDR3 residues: CASSLGLEGDEQYF. Here the CDR3 DNA reads TGTGCCAGCAGCCTTGGACTAGAAGGGGACGAGCAGTACTTC.